The rows below give T cell receptor beta chains drawn from one sample of a study of OX40 agonist ivuxolimab in advanced cancers. Clones were read by immunoSEQ multiplex PCR, and TCRdb kept only the in-frame ones, dropping some. The data show some 66,000 clones, less than 85% seen once. This material consisted of CD4+ or CD8+ T cells sorted from blood, taken in a trial of the OX40 agonist ivuxolimab. These receptors were obtained from an adult with an advanced solid tumor such as melanoma, head and neck, liver or kidney cancer. The CDR3 runs from the conserved cysteine through the conserved F or W. Fields, in order: D gene, V gene, clone size, J gene, CDR3 DNA, CDR3 protein. D genes are given only for firm matches. The size entry is marked missing in some rows and otherwise reads once, few, many or a size class.

>NA|TRBV5-3|NA|TRBJ2-5
TGTGCCAGCAGCTTCGCAGGGGCAGAGACCCAGTACTTC
CASSFAGAETQYF
>TRBD1|TRBV11-3|NA|TRBJ1-1
TGTGCCAGCAGCTCGCAGGGGGCAGGGAACACTGAAGCTTTCTTT
CASSSQGAGNTEAFF
>NA|TRBV27|NA|TRBJ2-5
TGTGCCAGCAGTTTAGGGGGTGGATGGGAGACCCAGTACTTC
CASSLGGGWETQYF
>TRBD1|TRBV29-1|once|TRBJ2-3
TGCAGCGTTGAAGGAGGAGCAGGACAGGGAACAGATACGCAGTATTTT
CSVEGGAGQGTDTQYF
>NA|TRBV6-5|NA|TRBJ1-3
TGTGCCAGCAGTTACTCGTATGGAAACACCATATATTTT
CASSYSYGNTIYF
>TRBD1|TRBV6-1|NA|TRBJ1-1
TGTGCCAGCAGTCTCCAGGGGGAGGACACTGAAGCTTTCTTT
CASSLQGEDTEAFF
>NA|TRBV6-1|NA|TRBJ2-5
TGTGCCAGCGGGGTCTGGGGTCAAGAGACCCAGTACTTC
CASGVWGQETQYF
>NA|TRBV5-1|once|TRBJ2-2
TGCGCCAGCATCCTCGCGGAGAGTGGCACCGGGGAGCTGTTTTTT
CASILAESGTGELFF
>NA|TRBV6-6|few|TRBJ2-7
TGTGCCAGCAACTTGGACGGCACAGAGCACGAGCAGTACTTC
CASNLDGTEHEQYF
>TRBD2|TRBV19|NA|TRBJ2-3
TGTGCCAGTAGTACTAGCGGGGCCATCACAGATACGCAGTATTTT
CASSTSGAITDTQYF
>NA|TRBV5-4|once|TRBJ2-7
TGTGCCAGCAGCTTGTTTTTCGGAACGCGATACGAGCAGTACTTC
CASSLFFGTRYEQYF
>NA|TRBV5-1|NA|TRBJ2-7
TGTGCCAGCAGCTTTGAGGGCGGCTACGAGCAGTACTTC
CASSFEGGYEQYF
>NA|TRBV13|NA|TRBJ2-2
TGTGCCAGCAGTCCATGGGATTCCGGGGAGCTGTTTTTT
CASSPWDSGELFF
>NA|TRBV5-1|NA|TRBJ2-7
TGCGCCAGCAGCTTGACCGGGGACTACGAGCAGTACTTC
CASSLTGDYEQYF
>TRBD2|TRBV11-3|NA|TRBJ2-3
TGTGCCAGCAGTCAAACCCACATTTTAGCGGGAGTTCCAGATACGCAGTATTTT
CASSQTHILAGVPDTQYF
>NA|TRBV28|NA|TRBJ1-2
TGTGCCAGCAGCCGGGGGGGGGCTTCCTATGGCTACACCTTC
CASSRGGASYGYTF
>TRBD1|TRBV11-2|NA|TRBJ2-5
TGTGCCAGCAGCTCCCAGGGGGCCGGGGAGACCCAGTACTTC
CASSSQGAGETQYF
>TRBD1|TRBV18|NA|TRBJ2-4
TGTGCCAGCTCTCAAGATTATCACCGGGACAGGCAGTACTTC
CASSQDYHRDRQYF
>TRBD1|TRBV5-1|NA|TRBJ1-5
TGCGCCAGCAGCTTGGAAGGACAGGGGAGCAATCAGCCCCAGCATTTT
CASSLEGQGSNQPQHF
>TRBD1|TRBV9|NA|TRBJ1-5
TGTGCCAGCAGCGGGGACAGCGGGCCCCAGCATTTT
CASSGDSGPQHF
>TRBD1|TRBV2|once|TRBJ2-1
TGTGCCAGCAGGTGGGGCCCGGGACAGGGGGAGTTCTTC
CASRWGPGQGEFF
>TRBD1|TRBV10-3|NA|TRBJ2-1
TGTGCCATCAGTGGGGACAGGTCCTACAATGAGCAGTTCTTC
CAISGDRSYNEQFF
>NA|TRBV5-1|NA|TRBJ2-5
TGCGCCAGCAGCTTGAATCACCGAGAGACCCAGTACTTC
CASSLNHRETQYF
>TRBD1|TRBV5-4|NA|TRBJ2-7
TGTGCCAGCAGTTATTTACAGGGGGCCTTTCTACGAGAGCAGTACTTC
CASSYLQGAFLREQYF
>TRBD1|TRBV25-1|NA|TRBJ1-6
TGTGCCAGCAGTGAATCGGGGACAGGGACAAAACCCCTCCACTTT
CASSESGTGTKPLHF
>NA|TRBV11-2|NA|TRBJ2-3
TGTGCCAGCAGCTTCCAGCTGGCAGATACGCAGTATTTT
CASSFQLADTQYF
>NA|TRBV7-2|NA|TRBJ1-1
TGTGCCAGCAGCTTAGTGGTGGGAGAGGGCACTGAAGCTTTCTTT
CASSLVVGEGTEAFF
>TRBD2|TRBV28|NA|TRBJ2-7
TGTGCCAGCAGTCGGACTAGCGGGAGCTCCTACGAGCAGTACTTC
CASSRTSGSSYEQYF
>NA|TRBV4-1|NA|TRBJ1-5
TGCGCCAGCAGCGAACCTGGGCGAAGTCAGCCCCAGCATTTT
CASSEPGRSQPQHF
>TRBD1|TRBV4-2|once|TRBJ1-2
TGTGCCAGCAGCCAGGTACAGGGGGCCCCTGGCTATGGCTACACCTTC
CASSQVQGAPGYGYTF
>TRBD2|TRBV9|NA|TRBJ2-3
TGTGCCAGCAGCGTAGGGACTAGAACAGATACGCAGTATTTT
CASSVGTRTDTQYF
>NA|TRBV7-2|NA|TRBJ1-5
TGTGCCAGCAGCTGGGGGGCAGGGCGTAGCAATCAGCCCCAGCATTTT
CASSWGAGRSNQPQHF
>NA|TRBV5-6|few|TRBJ1-4
TGTGCCAGCAGCTTGTTTGGGTCAGGTGCAACTAATGAAAAACTGTTTTTT
CASSLFGSGATNEKLFF
>TRBD1|TRBV10-3|medium-sized|TRBJ1-3
TGTGCCATAAGGGACAGCTCTGGAAACACCATATATTTT
CAIRDSSGNTIYF
>TRBD1|TRBV2|NA|TRBJ1-2
TGTGCCAGCACCTATAGGCGAAGGGGGCGTTGGGGCTACACCTTC
CASTYRRRGRWGYTF
>NA|TRBV28|NA|TRBJ1-1
TGTGCCAGCAGTTTGGGGCACACTGAAGCTTTCTTT
CASSLGHTEAFF
>TRBD1|TRBV5-6|NA|TRBJ1-5
TGTGCCAGCAGCTTGGGACAGGGCGGTCAGCCCCAGCATTTT
CASSLGQGGQPQHF
>TRBD2|TRBV5-6|NA|TRBJ2-3
TGTGCCAGCAGCGACATAGCGGGGGAATCAGATACGCAGTATTTT
CASSDIAGESDTQYF
>TRBD1|TRBV5-5|once|TRBJ2-7
TGTGCCAGCAGCTTGTGGGTTGACAGGGGTTACGAGCAGTACTTC
CASSLWVDRGYEQYF
>NA|TRBV5-1|NA|TRBJ1-3
TGCGCCAGCAGCCAAGGCTCTGGAAACACCATATATTTT
CASSQGSGNTIYF
>TRBD2|TRBV7-9|once|TRBJ2-1
TGTGCCAGCAGCTTAGGAGCGGGGGGGACCTACAATGAGCAGTTCTTC
CASSLGAGGTYNEQFF
>NA|TRBV10-3|NA|TRBJ2-7
TGTGCCATCAGTGAGGGGGTCTTGAGCTCCTACGAGCAGTACTTC
CAISEGVLSSYEQYF
>NA|TRBV4-2|NA|TRBJ1-6
TGTGCCAGCAGCCAAGATGAAAGCTCACCCCTCCACTTT
CASSQDESSPLHF